Following are 20 T cell receptor beta chains from one sample sequenced in a study of blood T cell repertoires in COVID-19. Clones were read by immunoSEQ multiplex PCR, and TCRdb kept only the in-frame ones, dropping some. This table has about 170,000 clones, around 72% appearing once. Source material: peripheral blood. Source of these receptors: a woman of 80 years or more with acute or convalescent COVID-19.

V gene TRBV30 combines with J gene TRBJ1-5; D gene uncertain. Trimming removed 2 bases from V and 3 bases from J, with 5 bases in between. The length of the CDR3 is 12 residues. CDR1 is GTSNPN and CDR2 is SVGIG in the germline V gene (reference sequence). Here the CDR3 reads CAWSLNNQPQHF. The CDR3 DNA reads as TGTGCCTGGAGTCTTAACAATCAGCCCCAGCATTTT.

The CDR3 DNA follows: TGTGCCACCAGCGCGGGGAACTACAATGAGCAGTTCTTC. Translation: CATSAGNYNEQFF. The chain links TRBV15 to TRBJ2-1; TRBD2 is a possible D gene (6 bases). Trimming stripped 5 bases from V and 3 bases from J, with 8 bases between. CDR1 LNHNV and CDR2 YYDKDF come from the germline V gene (reference sequence). The length of the CDR3 is 13 residues.

This clone was seen a handful of times. The chain recombines TRBV2 with TRBJ1-1; tentative D call: TRBD1 (6 bases). This CDR3 is built from 14 residues. Germline CDR1 is SNHLY and CDR2 is FYNNEI. Trimming pared 5 bases from V and 1 base from J, leaving 11 bases between. CDR3 sequence reads: CASSFEGENTEAFF. CDR3 in DNA: TGTGCCAGCAGTTTTGAGGGGGAGAACACTGAAGCTTTCTTT.

The chain links TRBV6-5 to TRBJ2-1; the D gene is possibly TRBD2 (6 bases). Germline V lookup: CDR1 MNHEY, CDR2 SVGAGI. V was shortened by 4 bases and J by 2 bases, with 12 bases between the two germline ends. The length of the CDR3 is 15 residues. The CDR3 sequence is CASSFGSGPYNEQFF. The DNA of the CDR3 is TGTGCCAGCAGTTTTGGTAGCGGACCCTACAATGAGCAGTTCTTC.

This clone was recorded a few times. CDR3 in amino acids: CASSPPAAAEAFF. CDR3 coding DNA: TGTGCCAGCAGCCCCCCCGCCGCGGCAGAAGCTTTCTTT. This rearrangement joins TRBV5-4 to TRBJ1-1; no reliable D call. The germline CDR1 and CDR2 sequences are SGHNT and YYREEE (reference sequence). V was clipped by 4 bases and J by 8 bases, with 15 bases between them. This CDR3 has 13 amino acids.

J is TRBJ1-6 and V is TRBV5-1, with no clear D. CDR1 SGHRS and CDR2 YFSETQ come from the germline V gene. The V and J ends lost 0 bases and 10 bases respectively, with 14 bases between them. The CDR3 covers 15 residues. The CDR3 nucleotides are TGCGCCAGCAGCTTGGGCCAGGCTACATGGTCACCCCTCCACTTT. This codes for CASSLGQATWSPLHF.

This clone was recorded once. The chain has TRBV11-2 and TRBJ2-7; 13 positions match TRBD2. V lost 5 bases, J lost 3 bases, and 4 bases stayed unmatched. This CDR3 has 15 residues. Germline V gene lookup returns CDR1 SGHAT and CDR2 FQNNGV. The CDR3 is CASSQRTSGSYEQYF. As DNA, the CDR3 is TGTGCCAGCAGCCAAAGGACTAGCGGGAGCTACGAGCAGTACTTC. The entire variable domain, with the rest obtained from reference TRBV11-2 and TRBJ2-7, is as follows: EAGVAQSPRYKIIEKRQSVAFWCNPISGHATLYWYQQILGQGPKLLIQFQNNGVVDDSQLPKDRFSAERLKGVDSTLKIQPAKLEDSAVYLCASSQRTSGSYEQYFGPGTRLTVT.

The chain couples TRBV18 to TRBJ1-1; no firm D call. The germline V and J ends were trimmed by 5 bases and 3 bases, with 10 bases remaining between them. This CDR3 is 13 amino acids long. CDR1 and CDR2 (germline): KGHSH, LQKENI. The CDR3 here is CASSLRVDTEAFF. CDR3 bases: TGTGCCAGCTCATTGAGGGTGGACACTGAAGCTTTCTTT.

The rearrangement joins TRBV28 to TRBJ1-4, with D hard to call. This CDR3 contains 14 residues. Deletions cut 8 bases from V and 8 bases from J, with 18 bases between. Germline V lookup: CDR1 MDHEN, CDR2 SYDVKM. CDR3: CASGNWGGEEKLFF. The CDR3 region has the DNA TGTGCCAGCGGTAACTGGGGTGGGGAGGAAAAACTGTTTTTT.

This chain joins TRBV27 and TRBJ2-6; D possibly corresponds to TRBD1 (6 bases). In germline, CDR1 is MNHEY, CDR2 SMNVEV (reference sequence). The CDR3 is 19 amino acids. With 4 bases removed from V and 2 bases from J, the gap between germline ends came to 21 bases. DNA for the CDR3: TGTGCCAGCAGTTCGTCCGGGACAAATTCTTTACCTGGGGCCAACGTCCTGACTTTC. Translated: CASSSSGTNSLPGANVLTF.

The rearrangement joins TRBV7-2 to TRBJ1-1; D is undetermined. V was shortened by 3 bases and J by 8 bases, with 13 bases between the two germline ends. The CDR3 runs to 13 residues. Germline-derived CDR1 and CDR2 are SGHTA and FQGNSA. The CDR3 nucleotides read TGTGCCAGCAGCTTTGAAAGGGCGGGGGAAGCTTTCTTT. It is translated as CASSFERAGEAFF.

The chain carries TRBV5-6 and TRBJ2-1; 10 bases are shared with TRBD1. The CDR3 runs 15 residues. V gave up 4 bases and J gave up 4 bases; unmatched junction bases: 5. Germline assignment: CDR1 SGHDT and CDR2 YYEEEE. CDR3 bases: TGTGCCAGCAGCCCTGACAGGGGGCTATACAATGAGCAGTTCTTC. Translating it yields CASSPDRGLYNEQFF.

The chain is built from TRBV5-4 and TRBJ1-1; tentative D call: TRBD1 (5 bases). The CDR3 spans 15 residues. The V end lost 5 bases, the J end lost 6 bases, and 20 bases lay between the germline ends. CDR1 and CDR2 from the germline V gene are SGHNT and YYREEE (reference sequence). The CDR3 DNA follows: TGTGCCAGCAGTATGGGTTGGGGCGCGGCCCCTGAAGCTTTCTTT. Translating it yields CASSMGWGAAPEAFF.

This clone has a count of ten or more. V gene TRBV2 combines with J gene TRBJ2-3, with 12 positions matching TRBD2. Germline loops: CDR1 SNHLY, CDR2 FYNNEI. The length of the CDR3 is 17 residues. V was pared by 3 bases and J by 5 bases, with 9 bases of the junction left unmatched. The CDR3 is CASSDLGLAGGGDTQYF. CDR3 bases: TGTGCCAGCAGTGACCTTGGTCTAGCGGGAGGGGGAGATACGCAGTATTTT.

This chain joins TRBV6-2 or TRBV6-3 and TRBJ1-1, with unresolved D. Germline loops: CDR1 MNHEY, CDR2 SVGEGT. The CDR3 has 14 amino acids. The V end was cut by 0 bases, the J end by 2 bases, with 7 bases between. CDR3 region: CASSYSYRNTEAFF. As DNA, the CDR3 is TGTGCCAGCAGTTACTCGTACAGAAACACTGAAGCTTTCTTT.

V is TRBV5-1 and J is TRBJ2-3; possibly TRBD1 for D (7 bases). CDR1 and CDR2 from the germline V gene are SGHRS and YFSETQ. This CDR3 contains 15 residues. Trimming removed 5 bases from V and 2 bases from J, with 15 bases in between. The CDR3 coding sequence is TGCGCCAGCAGAGGCGGGACAGCACCCACAGATACGCAGTATTTT. Its translation is CASRGGTAPTDTQYF.

This clone has a single count. V and J are TRBV28 and TRBJ1-6; D unclear. Germline CDR1 reads MDHEN; CDR2 reads SYDVKM. The germline V and J ends were trimmed by 8 bases and 10 bases, with 12 bases remaining between them. The CDR3 covers 12 residues. The CDR3 sequence is CASGLRRSPLHF. Written as DNA, the CDR3 is TGTGCCAGCGGATTACGGAGGTCACCCCTCCACTTT.

J is TRBJ2-1 and V is TRBV6-5; 8 bases are a match to TRBD2. This CDR3 is 13 amino acids long. Per germline, CDR1 MNHEY and CDR2 SVGAGI. The V segment lost 6 bases and the J segment 8 bases; nucleotides outside the gene matches: 6. The CDR3 DNA sequence: TGTGCCAGCAGCGGGAGGGCCGTCGATGAGCAGTTCTTC. Protein sequence: CASSGRAVDEQFF.

The gene calls are TRBV27 and TRBJ2-6; TRBD1 matches at 10 bases. Trimming took 5 bases from V and 4 from J; bases not matched to a gene: 5. The germline V gene encodes CDR1 MNHEY and CDR2 SMNVEV (reference sequence). This CDR3 is built from 16 residues. The chain's CDR3 is CASSPTGGSGANVLTF. The CDR3 DNA reads TGTGCCAGCAGTCCGACAGGGGGCTCCGGGGCCAACGTCCTGACTTTC. The full variable domain, completed using reference TRBV27 and TRBJ2-6, is EAQVTQNPRYLITVTGKKLTVTCSQNMNHEYMSWYRQDPGLGLRQIYYSMNVEVTDKGDVPEGYKVSRKEKRNFPLILESPSPNQTSLYFCASSPTGGSGANVLTFGAGSRLTVL.

The gene calls are TRBV4-1 and TRBJ2-5; 12 positions match TRBD2. Trimming removed 6 bases from V and 2 bases from J; junction bases left unmatched: 10. Germline lookup yields CDR1 MGHRA and CDR2 YSYEKL. The CDR3 sequence is 17 residues long. The CDR3 is CASSEEVGLAGQETQYF. CDR3 bases: TGCGCCAGCAGTGAGGAGGTGGGACTAGCGGGTCAAGAGACCCAGTACTTC.